The 32 T cell receptor beta chains reported below all come from one sample, sequenced in a study of vaccination effects on CD4 cells after COVID-19. TCRdb's copy holds only in-frame clones and misses some; the assay was immunoSEQ multiplex PCR. The sample lists approximately 82,000 clones; roughly four fifths were seen once. No antigen has been identified for these receptors. After expansion with viral peptide pools in the ViraFEST assay, antigen-specific CD4+ T cells were sequenced. Isolating CD4+ T cells followed more than eight days of culture. Sequencing was performed on CD4+ T cells from PBMCs cultured with HCoV-229E spike peptides, taken before COVID-19 vaccination. These receptors all come from a human donor who received a COVID-19 vaccine.

V and J are TRBV6-5 and TRBJ1-3, with TRBD1 matching over 10 bases. Germline V gene data show CDR1 as MNHEY and CDR2 as SVGAGI. V dropped 6 bases and J dropped 2; count of bases not matched to a gene: 4. The CDR3 sequence is 15 residues long. The CDR3 region is CASSPDRGPGNTIYF. Written as DNA, the CDR3 is TGTGCCAGCAGCCCCGACAGGGGGCCTGGAAACACCATATATTTT.

The chain joins TRBV28 to TRBJ1-1; no clear D gene. The V gene lost 6 bases and the J gene lost 1 base, with 12 bases spanning the gap. CDR3 size: 14 residues. Germline loops: CDR1 MDHEN, CDR2 SYDVKM. CDR3 region: CASSRTPGNTEAFF. The CDR3 bases are TGTGCCAGCAGCCGCACCCCAGGGAACACTGAAGCTTTCTTT.

The chain carries TRBV19 and TRBJ1-2; 9 nucleotides line up with TRBD1. The trim removed 4 bases at V and 4 bases at J, leaving 7 bases unmatched. From germline, CDR1 is LNHDA and CDR2 SQIVND (reference sequence). The CDR3 totals 15 residues. The CDR3 is CASSTMDRGGYGYTF. CDR3 nucleotides: TGTGCCAGTAGTACCATGGACAGGGGCGGCTATGGCTACACCTTC.

Only a few counts were recorded for this clone. This sequence joins TRBV18 and TRBJ1-5; TRBD1 matches 9 bases. The junction had 6 bases not matched to a gene; V was cut back by 2 bases and J by 4 bases. The CDR3 extends over 16 amino acids. CDR1 and CDR2 (germline): KGHSH, LQKENI. CDR3 DNA sequence: TGTGCCAGCTCACCAAGGACAGGGGATGATAATCAGCCCCAGCATTTT. It codes for CASSPRTGDDNQPQHF.

The chain recombines TRBV30 with TRBJ1-5, with 10 bases that match TRBD1. Losses at the gene ends were 2 bases for V and 7 bases for J; bases not matched to a gene: 2. CDR3 size: 13 residues. Germline V lookup: CDR1 GTSNPN, CDR2 SVGIG (reference sequence). In DNA, the CDR3 is TGTGCCTGGAGTCGACAGGGGGCCCAGCCCCAGCATTTT. This sequence encodes CAWSRQGAQPQHF. Looking up the rest from reference TRBV30 and TRBJ1-5 gives the full variable domain: SQTIHQWPATLVQPVGSPLSLECTVEGTSNPNLYWYRQAAGRGLQLLFYSVGIGQISSEVPQNLSASRPQDRQFILSSKKLLLSDSGFYLCAWSRQGAQPQHFGDGTRLSIL.

The chain employs TRBV7-2 and TRBJ2-4, with D perhaps assigned TRBD1 or TRBD2 (6 bases each). The V gene's germline CDR1 is SGHTA and CDR2 FQGNSA. Trimming took off 0 bases at V and 5 bases at J, with 11 bases between the two ends. The CDR3 spans 15 residues. This CDR3 reads CASSLAPGAQNIQYF. DNA of the CDR3: TGTGCCAGCAGCTTAGCCCCGGGGGCTCAAAACATTCAGTACTTC.

Only a few counts were recorded for this clone. J is TRBJ1-6 and V is TRBV3-1 (or the pseudogene TRBV3-2); no firm D call. Trimming cost V 6 bases and J 7 bases, with 10 bases left between them. The CDR3 runs to 13 residues. CDR1 is LGHDT and CDR2 is YNNKEL in the germline V gene (reference sequence). As DNA, the CDR3 is TGTGCCAGCAGTCTTCAGACCAATTCACCCCTCCACTTT. As protein: CASSLQTNSPLHF.

This chain links TRBV29-1 with TRBJ1-2; TRBD1 matches at 8 bases. Germline CDR1 and CDR2: SQVTM and ANQGSEA. The length of the CDR3 is 16 residues. Germline trimming cut 1 base from V and 4 bases from J; bases unmatched to any gene: 11. CDR3 DNA sequence: TGCAGCGTTGAAGGCGAAAGGGGGACAGGATCCTATGGCTACACCTTC. Its translation: CSVEGERGTGSYGYTF.

The rearrangement joins TRBV6-5 to TRBJ1-4, with D perhaps TRBD1 (5 bases). The length of the CDR3 is 14 residues. The ends were cut back, 7 bases at V and 7 bases at J, with 16 bases in the middle. Germline loops: CDR1 MNHEY, CDR2 SVGAGI. The CDR3 DNA is TGTGCCAGCACTAGAAAGGGGCCGGGTGAAAAACTGTTTTTT. It yields the protein CASTRKGPGEKLFF.

As to this clone: Other DNA sequences of this sample code for an identical CDR3. The chain is built from TRBV6-5 and TRBJ1-1; no firm D call. Germline CDR1 MNHEY, CDR2 SVGAGI. The CDR3 extends over 13 amino acids. V shed 7 bases and J shed 2 bases, with 11 bases lying between them. Here the CDR3 DNA reads TGTGCCAGCACCCGAGACGGTAACACTGAAGCTTTCTTT. It codes for CASTRDGNTEAFF.

The V gene is TRBV7-6, the J gene TRBJ2-2; D possibly corresponds to TRBD1 (6 bases). Trimming cost V 5 bases and J 4 bases, with 17 bases left between them. CDR1 SGHVS and CDR2 FNYEAQ come from the germline V gene. The CDR3 contains 16 residues. CDR3 sequence: CASSKEVGAGTGELFF. The CDR3 DNA sequence: TGTGCCAGCAGCAAAGAGGTGGGGGCTGGCACCGGGGAGCTGTTTTTT. The full variable domain, rest sourced from reference TRBV7-6 and TRBJ2-2, is GAGVSQSPRYKVTKRGQDVALRCDPISGHVSLYWYRQALGQGPEFLTYFNYEAQQDKSGLPNDRFSAERPEGSISTLTIQRTEQRDSAMYRCASSKEVGAGTGELFFGEGSRLTVL.

The chain recombines TRBV6-6 with TRBJ2-5, with D perhaps being TRBD1 or TRBD2 (6 bases each). With 6 bases removed from V and 4 bases from J, the gap between germline ends came to 15 bases. This CDR3 has 14 residues. Germline V gives CDR1 MNHNY, CDR2 SVGAGI (reference sequence). CDR3 loop: CASSDGGGGETQYF. CDR3 in DNA: TGTGCCAGCAGCGACGGGGGCGGTGGAGAGACCCAGTACTTC.

CDR3 residues: CASSRDRQPQHF. The CDR3 DNA reads as TGTGCCAGCAGCAGGGACAGACAGCCCCAGCATTTT. The chain is built from TRBV12-3 or TRBV12-4 and TRBJ1-5; 7 positions agree with TRBD1. V was pared by 6 bases and J by 7 bases, with 3 bases of the junction left unmatched. This CDR3 spans 12 amino acids.

The chain carries TRBV10-1 and TRBJ1-1; D gene uncertain. V dropped 10 bases and J dropped 4 bases, with 10 bases sitting between them. The CDR3 is 11 amino acids. CDR1 WNHNN and CDR2 SYGVQD come from the germline V gene (reference sequence). The CDR3 is CATEMSTEAFF. The CDR3 DNA reads TGCGCCACCGAAATGAGCACTGAAGCTTTCTTT.

This clone appeared a single time. The junction departs from the called germline gene at one end, perhaps through a read error. The J gene is TRBJ1-2, the V gene TRBV13, with D possibly being TRBD1 (6 bases). The CDR3 totals 13 residues. Germline-derived CDR1 and CDR2 are PRHDT and FYEKMQ (reference sequence). The CDR3 nucleotides are TGTGCCAGCAGCGTAGGACAGAACTATGGCTACACCTTC. Translated, it gives CASSVGQNYGYTF.

This clone showed up just a few times. The chain recombines TRBV6-1 with TRBJ1-5; D gene uncertain. CDR3 size: 16 residues. Germline CDR1 reads MNHNS; CDR2 reads SASEGT. The V end lost 1 base, the J end lost 3 bases, and 13 bases lay between the germline ends. The CDR3 region has the DNA TGTGCCAGCAGTGAAGGATCCGGGTCGTACAATCAGCCCCAGCATTTT. Translated: CASSEGSGSYNQPQHF.

The rearrangement joins TRBV7-6 to TRBJ2-2, with D maybe TRBD1 (6 bases). V was clipped by 2 bases and J by 6 bases, with 10 bases between them. This CDR3 region has 14 residues. CDR1 and CDR2 from the germline V gene are SGHVS and FNYEAQ. The DNA of the CDR3 is TGTGCCAGCAGCTTAATCAGGGGCGCCGGGGAGCTGTTTTTT. Its translation is CASSLIRGAGELFF.

The V and J genes are TRBV3-1 (or the pseudogene TRBV3-2) and TRBJ1-2; D remains unclear. Trimming cost V 1 base and J 2 bases, with 8 bases left between them. This CDR3 is 14 amino acids long. Germline V gene lookup returns CDR1 LGHDT and CDR2 YNNKEL (reference sequence). CDR3 sequence (DNA): TGTGCCAGCAGCCAAGGTCACTTCAACTATGGCTACACCTTC. This sequence encodes CASSQGHFNYGYTF.

This clone showed up just once. This chain connects TRBV11-2 to TRBJ2-5; 8 bases match TRBD2. This CDR3 spans 16 amino acids. V shed 4 bases, J shed 3 bases, and the junction held 10 bases outside the gene matches. From germline, CDR1 is SGHAT and CDR2 FQNNGV. CDR3 nucleotide sequence: TGTGCCAGCAGCTGGACCTCCGGGACTAGAAAAGAGACCCAGTACTTC. As protein: CASSWTSGTRKETQYF.

The sample holds a few counts of this clone. The J gene is TRBJ2-2, the V gene TRBV7-2; D is perhaps TRBD2 (6 bases). The germline V and J ends were trimmed by 2 bases and 4 bases, with 14 bases remaining between them. The CDR3 is 16 amino acids. Per the germline V gene, CDR1 is SGHTA and CDR2 is FQGNSA. CDR3 nucleotide sequence: TGTGCCAGCAGCTTATTCGGGGGAAGGGGCACCGGGGAGCTGTTTTTT. Amino acid sequence: CASSLFGGRGTGELFF. The full variable domain, with the rest looked up from reference TRBV7-2 and TRBJ2-2, is GAGVSQSPSNKVTEKGKDVELRCDPISGHTALYWYRQSLGQGLEFLIYFQGNSAPDKSGLPSDRFSAERTGGSVSTLTIQRTQQEDSAVYLCASSLFGGRGTGELFFGEGSRLTVL.

V usage is TRBV30 and J usage is TRBJ1-2, with D unresolved. The CDR3 loop spans 14 amino acids. Per the germline V gene, CDR1 is GTSNPN and CDR2 is SVGIG (reference sequence). Trimming stripped 3 bases from V and 7 bases from J, with 18 bases between. CDR3 loop: CAWSPGLGAGGYTF. The CDR3 coding sequence is TGTGCCTGGAGCCCAGGTCTTGGAGCCGGTGGCTACACCTTC.

This chain joins TRBV18 and TRBJ2-3; 8 bases are a match to TRBD2. The CDR3 extends over 16 amino acids. Looked up from germline, CDR1 is KGHSH and CDR2 is LQKENI. V gave up 3 bases and J gave up 1 base; unmatched junction bases: 6. DNA for the CDR3: TGTGCCAGCTCACCCTCGGGGGGGGTTCGCACAGATACGCAGTATTTT. Translating gives CASSPSGGVRTDTQYF.

This clone was seen a few times. The chain joins TRBV4-3 to TRBJ1-1, with D tentatively TRBD1 (5 bases). Germline values: CDR1 LGHNA, CDR2 YSLEER. There are 14 residues in the CDR3. The V gene lost 2 bases and the J gene lost 3 bases, with 10 bases spanning the gap. CDR3 sequence: CASSQYQGDTEAFF. As DNA, the CDR3 is TGCGCCAGCAGCCAATATCAAGGGGACACTGAAGCTTTCTTT.

The rearrangement links TRBV28 to TRBJ2-7, with 7 bases lining up with TRBD1. Germline V gene data show CDR1 as MDHEN and CDR2 as SYDVKM. The CDR3 is 15 residues long. Trimming removed 6 bases from V and 8 bases from J; junction bases left unmatched: 16. The CDR3 DNA sequence: TGTGCCAGCAGAGGGACCTCACAGGGCAGGGGGAAGCAGTACGTC. As protein: CASRGTSQGRGKQYV.

V is TRBV4-1 and J is TRBJ1-4; D is uncertain. There are 16 residues in the CDR3. Germline V lookup: CDR1 MGHRA, CDR2 YSYEKL. Trimming removed 2 bases at V and 7 bases at J, with 17 bases between. In DNA form, the CDR3 reads TGCGCCAGCAGCCAAAGGGATTGGGTGGTGGGTGAAAAACTGTTTTTT. Its protein is CASSQRDWVVGEKLFF.

J is TRBJ2-2 and V is TRBV5-6, with D perhaps TRBD1 (5 bases). The CDR3 loop spans 17 amino acids. With 0 bases removed from V and 1 base from J, the gap between germline ends came to 13 bases. Germline V gives CDR1 SGHDT, CDR2 YYEEEE. The CDR3 region is CASSLGLSQVNTGELFF. As DNA, the CDR3 is TGTGCCAGCAGCTTGGGGTTGTCACAGGTGAACACCGGGGAGCTGTTTTTT.

This clone was picked up one time. The chain combines TRBV6-6 with TRBJ1-1; no clear D gene. The CDR3 loop spans 15 amino acids. V was clipped by 4 bases and J by 1 base, with 13 bases between them. Per germline, CDR1 MNHNY and CDR2 SVGAGI (reference sequence). The CDR3 nucleotides are TGTGCCAGCAGTTTTTCCCGTGAGGGGAACACTGAAGCTTTCTTT. Protein product: CASSFSREGNTEAFF.

The chain has TRBV11-3 and TRBJ2-2, with D perhaps matching TRBD1 (6 bases). The CDR3 is made up of 13 amino acids. V was trimmed by 2 bases and J by 6 bases, leaving 7 bases between them. Germline CDR1 is SGHNT and CDR2 is YENEEA. CDR3 protein: CASSLSGAGELFF. DNA for the CDR3: TGTGCCAGCAGCTTATCAGGGGCCGGGGAGCTGTTTTTT.

The gene calls are TRBV29-1 and TRBJ2-3, with D perhaps being TRBD1 or TRBD2 (5 bases each). The CDR3 has 13 residues. In germline, CDR1 is SQVTM, CDR2 ANQGSEA. Trimming removed 4 bases from V and 5 bases from J, with 13 bases in between. The CDR3 nucleotides read TGCAGCGTTGGGGACGGAGACGGAGATACGCAGTATTTT. Amino acids: CSVGDGDGDTQYF.

CDR3 nucleotides: TGTGCCACCAGTGATTTCGGCGGGGGGGCCCAAAATGAGCAGTTCTTC. Translated: CATSDFGGGAQNEQFF. The V and J genes are TRBV24-1 and TRBJ2-1; 9 bases line up with TRBD2. The trim removed 1 base at V and 7 bases at J, leaving 7 bases unmatched. The CDR3 has 16 residues. Germline V CDR1 and CDR2: KGHDR, SFDVKD.

The rearrangement links TRBV5-1 to TRBJ2-5; TRBD2 is a possible D gene (5 bases). Trimming took off 1 base at V and 4 bases at J, with 11 bases between the two ends. This CDR3 has 14 amino acids. CDR1 is SGHRS, CDR2 YFSETQ, per germline. CDR3 sequence reads: CASSLSGLGETQYF. CDR3 DNA sequence: TGCGCCAGCAGCTTGTCGGGATTGGGAGAGACCCAGTACTTC.

The chain links TRBV5-1 to TRBJ2-2; D call uncertain. Trimming stripped 0 bases from V and 8 bases from J, with 11 bases between. Germline lookup yields CDR1 SGHRS and CDR2 YFSETQ. The CDR3 runs to 14 residues. The CDR3 reads CASSLGPLLGELFF. CDR3 nucleotides: TGCGCCAGCAGCTTGGGCCCTTTACTAGGGGAGCTGTTTTTT.